One and the same sample provided the 17 T cell receptor beta chains below, sequenced in a study of blood T cell repertoires in COVID-19 (dated by TCRdb to 2018 to 2020). Receptor libraries were prepared by the immunoSEQ multiplex PCR assay. The source is immuneACCESS, and TCRdb retained only in-frame sequences with V and J called. Part of the clones is not carried over; for the studies checked, unresolved V genes explain less than half of this, and the remainder is unexplained. Across this sample there are 150,000 to 200,000 clones, with 86% seen only once. 7% to 7.5% of the sample comes from the top ten. Sequences were obtained from peripheral blood. These receptors were taken from a woman older than 75 in a cohort sampled during active or convalescent COVID-19.

The chain recombines TRBV7-2 with TRBJ2-2; possibly TRBD2 for D (6 bases). The CDR3 has 15 amino acids. The germline CDR1 and CDR2 sequences are SGHTA and FQGNSA. V shed 4 bases and J shed 9 bases, with 18 bases lying between them. The CDR3 DNA reads as TGTGCCAGCAGCTACCAAGCGCCTAGCGTCAGGGAGCTGTTTTTT. Amino acids: CASSYQAPSVRELFF. Supplemented by reference TRBV7-2 and TRBJ2-2, the full variable domain reads GAGVSQSPSNKVTEKGKDVELRCDPISGHTALYWYRQSLGQGLEFLIYFQGNSAPDKSGLPSDRFSAERTGGSVSTLTIQRTQQEDSAVYLCASSYQAPSVRELFFGEGSRLTVL.

The rearrangement joins TRBV10-3 to TRBJ1-3; no definite D call. The CDR3 has 16 amino acids. The germline V and J ends were trimmed by 7 bases and 0 bases, with 16 bases remaining between them. Germline V gene sequence: CDR1 ENHRY, CDR2 SYGVKD. The CDR3 is CAINSQALTSGNTIYF. CDR3 coding DNA: TGTGCCATCAACAGCCAGGCGCTAACCTCTGGAAACACCATATATTTT.

The chain couples TRBV24-1 to TRBJ2-2; 9 nucleotides line up with TRBD2. V was pared by 5 bases and J by 2 bases, with 2 bases of the junction left unmatched. This CDR3 is built from 15 residues. Germline CDR1 KGHDR, CDR2 SFDVKD. The CDR3 nucleotides read TGTGCCACCAGTGTCCTAGCGGGAAACACCGGGGAGCTGTTTTTT. It translates to CATSVLAGNTGELFF.

This clone was seen more than once but under ten times. The rearrangement links TRBV2 to TRBJ1-2; 7 bases align to TRBD1. Per the germline V gene, CDR1 is SNHLY and CDR2 is FYNNEI. This CDR3 is 15 amino acids long. With V trimmed by 3 bases and J by 7 bases, 11 bases remained unmatched. CDR3 DNA sequence: TGTGCCAGCAGTGATATCCCCGACAGGGCGCGTGGCTACACCTTC. The encoded protein is CASSDIPDRARGYTF.

The chain has TRBV11-2 and TRBJ1-1, with 7 bases fitting TRBD1. CDR1 is SGHAT, CDR2 FQNNGV, per germline. Germline trimming cut 2 bases from V and 4 bases from J; bases unmatched to any gene: 7. The CDR3 runs 15 residues. CDR3 coding DNA: TGTGCCAGCAGCTTAACAACAGGGGTAGGCACTGAAGCTTTCTTT. Amino acid sequence: CASSLTTGVGTEAFF.

Only a few counts were recorded for this clone. The chain carries TRBV7-2 and TRBJ2-2; 9 bases match TRBD1. The CDR3 is made up of 15 amino acids. Germline values: CDR1 SGHTA, CDR2 FQGNSA. Trimming removed 2 bases from V and 7 bases from J; junction bases left unmatched: 5. The CDR3 loop reads CASSLLQGAVGELFF. In nucleotides, the CDR3 is TGTGCCAGCAGCTTATTACAGGGGGCTGTCGGGGAGCTGTTTTTT. Combining the CDR3 with reference TRBV7-2 and TRBJ2-2 gives the whole variable domain GAGVSQSPSNKVTEKGKDVELRCDPISGHTALYWYRQSLGQGLEFLIYFQGNSAPDKSGLPSDRFSAERTGGSVSTLTIQRTQQEDSAVYLCASSLLQGAVGELFFGEGSRLTVL.

This chain joins TRBV7-9 and TRBJ1-6; D is unclear. CDR1 is SEHNR and CDR2 is FQNEAQ in the germline V gene (reference sequence). This CDR3 is 14 amino acids long. V dropped 4 bases and J dropped 8 bases, with 12 bases sitting between them. As DNA, the CDR3 is TGTGCCAGCAGCTATCACGGGAAGGATTCACCCCTCCACTTT. Encoded protein: CASSYHGKDSPLHF.

The genes are TRBV7-8 and TRBJ2-1; D uncertain. V was clipped by 5 bases and J by 4 bases, with 12 bases between them. Germline assignment: CDR1 SGHVS and CDR2 FQNEAQ. CDR3 length equals 14 residues. CDR3 coding DNA: TGTGCCAGCAGCCTTCTTGCGGCTTACAATGAGCAGTTCTTC. Its protein is CASSLLAAYNEQFF.

The chain is built from TRBV4-1 and TRBJ2-7; a possible D gene is TRBD2 (5 bases). V shed 4 bases and J shed 3 bases, with 22 bases lying between them. This CDR3 has 17 residues. Per germline, CDR1 MGHRA and CDR2 YSYEKL. CDR3 nucleotide sequence: TGCGCCAGCAGCCTGCGCCCAGACACCTCAGAGGGCTACGAGCAGTACTTC. It translates to CASSLRPDTSEGYEQYF.

This clone was observed once. This chain joins TRBV28 and TRBJ1-2; tentative D call: TRBD1 (6 bases). Deletions cut 3 bases from V and 3 bases from J, with 14 bases between. This CDR3 spans 15 amino acids. Looked up from germline, CDR1 is MDHEN and CDR2 is SYDVKM. CDR3 bases: TGTGCCAGCAGTTTGCTTCAGGGGACCGACTATGGCTACACCTTC. Its protein is CASSLLQGTDYGYTF.

The rearrangement uses TRBV20-1 and TRBJ1-5; TRBD1 aligns across 7 bases. Germline trimming cut 3 bases from V and 6 bases from J; bases unmatched to any gene: 5. Germline V gene lookup returns CDR1 DFQATT and CDR2 SNEGSKA (reference sequence). The CDR3 spans 13 residues. The CDR3 DNA follows: TGCAGTGCTAGTTTCACAGGGGTTCAGCCCCAGCATTTT. This sequence encodes CSASFTGVQPQHF.

V is TRBV5-8 and J is TRBJ2-6; D ambiguous. The V and J ends lost 2 bases and 0 bases respectively, with 6 bases between them. The CDR3 loop spans 15 amino acids. Germline V gene sequence: CDR1 SGHTS, CDR2 YDEGEE. The CDR3 here is CASSLLRSGANVLTF. CDR3 nucleotide sequence: TGTGCCAGCAGCTTATTGCGCTCTGGGGCCAACGTCCTGACTTTC.

This chain uses TRBV6-5 with TRBJ2-7; TRBD2 might be the D (5 bases). The ends were cut back, 8 bases at V and 7 bases at J, with 15 bases in the middle. Per the germline V gene, CDR1 is MNHEY and CDR2 is SVGAGI. The CDR3 totals 12 residues. The CDR3 is CASLSPRREQYV. The CDR3 coding sequence is TGTGCCAGCCTCTCCCCCCGGAGGGAGCAGTACGTC.

CDR3 loop: CASSATGTGGTKNYGYTF. The DNA of the CDR3 is TGCGCCAGCAGCGCGACCGGGACAGGGGGCACCAAAAACTATGGCTACACCTTC. This rearrangement joins TRBV5-1 to TRBJ1-2; 12 nucleotides align to TRBD1. The CDR3 is 18 residues long. Germline CDR1 SGHRS, CDR2 YFSETQ. After removal of 4 bases from V and 2 bases from J, the junction contained 12 bases not matched to a gene.

The chain uses TRBV10-1 and TRBJ2-2; D gene uncertain. The V gene's germline CDR1 is WNHNN and CDR2 SYGVQD (reference sequence). The CDR3 has 13 amino acids. Between the trimmed V and J ends, which lost 2 bases and 6 bases, there was a span of 7 bases. The CDR3 sequence: CASSEVVPGELFF. CDR3 nucleotide sequence: TGCGCCAGCAGTGAGGTAGTTCCCGGGGAGCTGTTTTTT.

The chain couples TRBV3-1 (or the pseudogene TRBV3-2) to TRBJ2-3; tentative D call: TRBD2 (6 bases). V dropped 2 bases and J dropped 6 bases, with 15 bases sitting between them. The CDR3 runs 15 residues. Germline values: CDR1 LGHDT, CDR2 YNNKEL (reference sequence). The CDR3 spells CASSQNAVGGDTQYF. Here the CDR3 DNA reads TGTGCCAGCAGCCAAAACGCCGTTGGGGGGGATACGCAGTATTTT.

The chain combines TRBV5-6 with TRBJ2-5, with 8 bases identical to TRBD2. J gave up 6 bases and V 3 bases, and 10 bases lay outside the gene matches. The germline gives CDR1 SGHDT, CDR2 YYEEEE. The CDR3 has 15 amino acids. The CDR3 bases are TGTGCCAGCAGCTATCGGGGGGGCGGATTGAAGACCCAGTACTTC. Translated, it gives CASSYRGGGLKTQYF.